There are a few counts of the clone carrying this TCR beta chain. TCRdb redid the calling of the 5' RACE reads with MiXCR, one entry per CDR3 protein. The sample holds just over 60,000 distinct CDR3 sequences, about a tenth seen once. This CDR3 has 14 residues. From germline, CDR1 is DFQATT and CDR2 SNEGSKA (reference sequence). The ends were cut back, 1 base at V and 3 bases at J, with 11 bases in the middle. This entry comes from a study of T-cell memory formation after mild COVID-19. V and J are TRBV20-1 and TRBJ2-3, with D tentatively TRBD2 (6 bases). The sequence derives from a young man who had mild COVID-19 (a few samples of this study predate the infection). Cell type and time point are not known. Sample: PBMCs or a T cell subset sorted from them (not recorded which). This chain's CDR3 is CSARGGGATDTQYF. DNA for the CDR3: TGCAGTGCTAGAGGAGGCGGGGCAACAGATACGCAGTATTTT.